This T cell receptor (beta chain) came from a study of T cell responses to AZD1222 COVID-19 vaccine. Whole-study findings and limits: Close to half of spike-specific TCRs reportedly recognize unmutated variant regions. Along spike, vaccine-associated CD4 TCRs were found throughout, with dominance at 160-218 and 743-854. Spike-specific TCR breadth and depth grew following two AZD1222 doses. Most donors were white British and more were female, and clonal diversity was possibly underestimated.

Sequencing used immunoSEQ multiplex PCR; TCRdb keeps in-frame clones, though not all of them. The table records more than 85,000 clones, 85% to 90% of them present only once. V was shortened by 6 bases and J by 5 bases, with 17 bases between the two germline ends. This CDR3 is 15 amino acids long. The V gene's germline CDR1 is MNHEY and CDR2 SMNVEV (reference sequence). Turning to this clone: The antigen is not known.

This TCR was recovered from an adult in good health. The chain uses TRBV27 and TRBJ2-1; D assignment may be TRBD1 or TRBD2 (5 bases each). This specimen was peripheral blood, taken on day 0 of AZD1222 vaccination. CDR3 in DNA: TGTGCCAGCAGCCCATACCGGGACCCCGACAATGAGCAGTTCTTC. Amino acids: CASSPYRDPDNEQFF.